The sequence of this T cell receptor (beta chain) was determined in a study of cytomegalovirus exposure and HLA in healthy donors. A word on this clone: Its antigen is undetermined.

The germline CDR1 and CDR2 sequences are MNHEY and SVGAGI. The CDR3 has 12 residues. The V segment lost 6 bases and the J segment 8 bases; nucleotides outside the gene matches: 5. Regarding the study as a whole: In a later analysis, HLA-associated TCR beta chains were more clonally expanded than equally common others. It was confirmed in vitro that a few of the CMV-associated chains were specific for CMV antigens. High specificity and sensitivity for cytomegalovirus status were reported for the classifier. Later analysis demonstrated an association between a missense DCLRE1C variant and TCR beta V- and J-gene trimming.

The PCR used 60 Vbeta and 13 Jbeta primers. The table came from immunoSEQ multiplex PCR; TCRdb's copy has only in-frame clones and leaves some out. The table has around 180,000 clones, approximately 86% seen once. The sequenced sample was PBMCs. The chain combines TRBV6-5 with TRBJ1-2; the match to TRBD1 covers 8 bases. The sequence derives from a woman younger than 30 in good health and CMV-seronegative. The CDR3 DNA sequence: TGTGCCAGCAGGACAACAGGGGGAGGCTACACCTTC. Protein product: CASRTTGGGYTF.